The 13 T cell receptor beta chains below were found in one sample sequenced in a study of cytotoxic CD8 clonotypes in ibrutinib-treated CLL. Using immunoSEQ multiplex PCR, the repertoire was profiled, and TCRdb retains in-frame clones only, with some absent. This table holds 200,000 or so clones, 65% to 80% found once. Sequencing was performed on PBMCs, taken after 12 months of ibrutinib treatment. These receptors came from a human donor with chronic lymphocytic leukemia.

This clone was counted between two and nine times. The genes are TRBV5-4 and TRBJ2-7; 12 bases agree with TRBD2. V gave up 2 bases and J gave up 7 bases; unmatched junction bases: 4. CDR1 is SGHNT, CDR2 YYREEE, per germline (reference sequence). The CDR3 loop spans 14 amino acids. CDR3 bases: TGTGCCAGCAGCTTCCGACTAGCGGGAGTTGAGCAGTACTTC. It is translated as CASSFRLAGVEQYF.

This clone was seen only a few times. The chain couples TRBV27 to TRBJ2-2, with TRBD2 matching over 10 bases. Germline V gene sequence: CDR1 MNHEY, CDR2 SMNVEV (reference sequence). The CDR3 sequence is 15 residues long. The V segment lost 6 bases and the J segment 4 bases; nucleotides outside the gene matches: 5. In DNA form, the CDR3 reads TGTGCCAGCAGGGGGACTAGCGCGGGCACCGGGGAGCTGTTTTTT. The encoded protein is CASRGTSAGTGELFF.

This chain connects TRBV10-1 to TRBJ1-2, with 11 bases aligning to TRBD1. Per germline, CDR1 WNHNN and CDR2 SYGVQD (reference sequence). J gave up 8 bases and V 5 bases, and 4 bases lay outside the gene matches. The CDR3 runs to 13 residues. CDR3 DNA sequence: TGCGCCAGCAGTCAGGACAGGGGGCGAGGCTACACCTTC. Its protein is CASSQDRGRGYTF.

The chain employs TRBV10-2 and TRBJ2-1, with 9 bases matching TRBD2. Germline CDR1 and CDR2: WSHSY and SAAADI. The CDR3 covers 15 residues. V lost 6 bases and J lost 6; bases outside the gene matches: 9. For the CDR3, the DNA is TGCGCCAGCAGGGCCGGGACTAGCACCGGCAATGAGCAGTTCTTC. Its translation is CASRAGTSTGNEQFF.

J is TRBJ2-7 and V is TRBV6-1; D could derive from TRBD1 or TRBD2 (6 bases each). The germline gives CDR1 MNHNS, CDR2 SASEGT. V gave up 6 bases and J gave up 4 bases, with 19 bases separating them. This CDR3 is built from 15 residues. This chain's CDR3 is CASSPRGGQGYEQYF. The CDR3 nucleotides are TGTGCCAGCAGCCCAAGAGGGGGGCAGGGGTACGAGCAGTACTTC.

The chain is built from TRBV4-3 and TRBJ2-7; D is possibly TRBD1 (5 bases). CDR3 length: 16 amino acids. Germline loops: CDR1 LGHNA, CDR2 YSLEER. Trimming pared 0 bases from V and 6 bases from J, leaving 18 bases between. The CDR3, as DNA: TGCGCCAGCAGCCAAGATCAGTACGGTCAGGGCAGCGAGCAGTACTTC. Its translation: CASSQDQYGQGSEQYF.

This chain uses TRBV5-1 with TRBJ2-3, with D possibly called TRBD1 or TRBD2 (5 bases each). Germline V lookup: CDR1 SGHRS, CDR2 YFSETQ. Trimming cost V 3 bases and J 0 bases, with 17 bases left between them. This CDR3 comprises 17 residues. DNA of the CDR3: TGCGCCAGCAGCTCCGGTCGGGGCTGGGGTAGCACAGATACGCAGTATTTT. Translated: CASSSGRGWGSTDTQYF.

The rearrangement uses TRBV5-4 and TRBJ2-2, with 10 bases lining up with TRBD1. J was trimmed by 6 bases and V by 0 bases; bases with no gene match: 5. CDR3 length: 16 amino acids. Looked up from germline, CDR1 is SGHNT and CDR2 is YYREEE (reference sequence). In DNA, the CDR3 is TGTGCCAGCAGCTTGGGCCGGACAGGGGGGTCCGGGGAGCTGTTTTTT. This encodes CASSLGRTGGSGELFF.

This clone was seen more than once but under ten times. The CDR3 region has the DNA TGTGCCAGCTCACCACGAGAGGCAGGGTTATCCTACGAGCAGTACTTC. Amino acid sequence: CASSPREAGLSYEQYF. This rearrangement joins TRBV18 to TRBJ2-7, with D possibly TRBD1 on 5 matching bases. Germline CDR1 is KGHSH and CDR2 is LQKENI. The CDR3 spans 16 residues. V was cut by 1 base and J by 1 base, with 14 bases left in between.

The V and J genes are TRBV5-1 and TRBJ2-2, with TRBD2 matching over 15 bases. Germline CDR1 and CDR2: SGHRS and YFSETQ. The CDR3 covers 19 residues. Losses at the gene ends were 0 bases for V and 4 bases for J; bases not matched to a gene: 7. CDR3 protein: CASSLAWTSGGATTGELFF. The CDR3 DNA follows: TGCGCCAGCAGCTTGGCGTGGACTAGCGGGGGGGCGACCACCGGGGAGCTGTTTTTT. The complete variable domain, with remaining parts taken from reference TRBV5-1 and TRBJ2-2, reads KAGVTQTPRYLIKTRGQQVTLSCSPISGHRSVSWYQQTPGQGLQFLFEYFSETQRNKGNFPGRFSGRQFSNSRSEMNVSTLELGDSALYLCASSLAWTSGGATTGELFFGEGSRLTVL.

The chain has TRBV4-1 and TRBJ1-6; the D gene is possibly TRBD1 (5 bases). CDR1 and CDR2 from the germline V gene are MGHRA and YSYEKL. The length of the CDR3 is 16 residues. V lost 4 bases and J lost 0, with 10 bases in between. The CDR3 protein is CASSPAGSSYNSPLHF. The CDR3 DNA reads as TGCGCCAGCAGCCCCGCAGGGAGCTCCTATAATTCACCCCTCCACTTT.

Concerning this clone itself: The same CDR3 is also encoded by other DNA sequences in this sample. This chain connects TRBV6-5 to TRBJ2-1; no reliable D call. V was trimmed by 2 bases and J by 4 bases, leaving 6 bases between them. This CDR3 contains 13 residues. Germline V gene data show CDR1 as MNHEY and CDR2 as SVGAGI. CDR3 DNA: TGTGCCAGCAGTTACGGCGGTTACAATGAGCAGTTCTTC. Translation gives CASSYGGYNEQFF.

J is TRBJ1-1 and V is TRBV5-4; a possible D gene is TRBD1 (5 bases). CDR1 and CDR2 from the germline V gene are SGHNT and YYREEE (reference sequence). CDR3 size: 13 residues. Trimming cost V 5 bases and J 3 bases, with 11 bases left between them. CDR3 protein: CASSRRGDTEAFF. As DNA, the CDR3 is TGTGCCAGCAGTCGGAGAGGGGACACTGAAGCTTTCTTT.